This T cell receptor (beta chain) was documented in a study of radiation and T cells in renal cell carcinoma. Study-level findings and limits: Top tumor clonotypes rose in blood 2 weeks post-radiation, then contracted. No pretreatment tumor biopsies were available for baseline clonotypes.

Unmatched junction bases numbered 4, after V lost 0 bases and J lost 1 base. The length of the CDR3 is 18 residues. Per germline, CDR1 SGHRS and CDR2 YFSETQ. Time point defined: blood 4 weeks post-SBRT, at nephrectomy. Treatment reported: 15 Gy SBRT to primary tumor, nephrectomy 4 weeks later. Nephrectomy followed 15 Gy stereotactic body radiation by 4 weeks. This table comes from immunoSEQ multiplex PCR, and its TCRdb copy is limited to in-frame clones, with some not included. The data show just over 95,000 clones, approximately 82% seen once. As concerns this clone: What it binds is unknown.

Here the sequenced sample was blood, taken from a patient whose treatment included radiotherapy and nephrectomy. V gene TRBV5-1 combines with J gene TRBJ2-3, with 14 bases lining up with TRBD2. The receptor was derived from a man in his sixties with renal cell carcinoma. The CDR3 region is CASSLVGLAGEGTDTQYF. As DNA, the CDR3 is TGCGCCAGCAGCTTGGTGGGACTAGCGGGAGAAGGCACAGATACGCAGTATTTT.